This TCR beta chain emerged from a study of CD8+ T cells in alopecia areata. Germline assignment: CDR1 SQVTM and CDR2 ANQGSEA. V lost 4 bases and J 2 bases, leaving 11 bases between the germline ends. This CDR3 is built from 13 residues. Sequencing relied on a cDNA template that was reverse transcribed from extracted RNA. Measured with immunoSEQ multiplex PCR; TCRdb has only the in-frame clones, and not every one. The top ten clones hold around 0.92% of a sample with 150,000 to 200,000 clones, about three fifths of them seen once. The sample's treatment: oral pan-JAK inhibitor, 5-10 mg twice daily. Specimens obtained from alopecia areata patients comprised lesional scalp punch biopsies and peripheral blood.

The sequenced sample was CD4+ T cells sorted from blood, obtained at week 24, from a patient treated with tofacitinib. J is TRBJ1-1 and V is TRBV29-1; no firm D call. The source is a human donor with alopecia areata. The CDR3 DNA follows: TGCAGCGTTGTCGTAGCACCAAACACTGAAGCTTTCTTT. Its protein is CSVVVAPNTEAFF.